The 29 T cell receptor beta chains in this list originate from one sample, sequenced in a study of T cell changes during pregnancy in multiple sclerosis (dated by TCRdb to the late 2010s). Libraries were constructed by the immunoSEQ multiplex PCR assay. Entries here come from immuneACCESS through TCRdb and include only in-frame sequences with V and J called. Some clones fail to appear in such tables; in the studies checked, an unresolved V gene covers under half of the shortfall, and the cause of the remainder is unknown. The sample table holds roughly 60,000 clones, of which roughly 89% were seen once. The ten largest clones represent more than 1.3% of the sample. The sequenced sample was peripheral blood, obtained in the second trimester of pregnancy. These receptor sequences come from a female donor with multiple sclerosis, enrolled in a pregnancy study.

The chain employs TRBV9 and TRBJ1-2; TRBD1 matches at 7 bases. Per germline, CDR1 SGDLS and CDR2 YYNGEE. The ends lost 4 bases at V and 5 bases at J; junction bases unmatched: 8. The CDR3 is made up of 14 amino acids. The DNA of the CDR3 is TGTGCCAGCAGCCAGACAGGGATTTCATATGGCTACACCTTC. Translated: CASSQTGISYGYTF.

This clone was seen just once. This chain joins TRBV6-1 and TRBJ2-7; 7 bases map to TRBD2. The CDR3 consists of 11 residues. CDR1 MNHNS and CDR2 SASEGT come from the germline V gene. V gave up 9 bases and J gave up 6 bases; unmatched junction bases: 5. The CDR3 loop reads CASGTGGEQYF. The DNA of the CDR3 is TGTGCCAGTGGTACGGGAGGCGAGCAGTACTTC.

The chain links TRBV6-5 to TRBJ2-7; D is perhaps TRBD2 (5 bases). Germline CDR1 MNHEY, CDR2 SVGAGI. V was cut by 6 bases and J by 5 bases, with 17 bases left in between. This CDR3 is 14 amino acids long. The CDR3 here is CASSKSGSSDEQYF. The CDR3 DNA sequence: TGTGCCAGCAGCAAGTCGGGTAGTAGCGACGAGCAGTACTTC.

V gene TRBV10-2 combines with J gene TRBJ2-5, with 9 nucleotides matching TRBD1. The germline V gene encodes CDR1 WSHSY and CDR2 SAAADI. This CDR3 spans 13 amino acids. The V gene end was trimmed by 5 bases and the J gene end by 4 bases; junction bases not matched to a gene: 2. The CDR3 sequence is CASSMDRGETQYF. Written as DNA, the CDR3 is TGCGCCAGCAGTATGGACAGGGGAGAGACCCAGTACTTC.

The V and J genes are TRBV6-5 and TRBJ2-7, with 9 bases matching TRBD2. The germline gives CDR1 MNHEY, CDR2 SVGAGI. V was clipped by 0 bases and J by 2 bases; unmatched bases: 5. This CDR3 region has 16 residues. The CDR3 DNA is TGTGCCAGCAGTTACTCTAGCGGGAGCCGTACCTACGAGCAGTACTTC. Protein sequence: CASSYSSGSRTYEQYF.

The CDR3 DNA sequence: TGTGCCTGGGGCGGGTCCGGCGCCGAGCAGTACTTC. This translates into CAWGGSGAEQYF. This rearrangement joins TRBV30 to TRBJ2-7; tentative D call: TRBD2 (5 bases). Germline lookup yields CDR1 GTSNPN and CDR2 SVGIG (reference sequence). The CDR3 runs to 12 residues. V lost 5 bases and J 6 bases, leaving 14 bases between the germline ends. Together with reference TRBV30 and TRBJ2-7, the CDR3 gives the full variable domain: SQTIHQWPATLVQPVGSPLSLECTVEGTSNPNLYWYRQAAGRGLQLLFYSVGIGQISSEVPQNLSASRPQDRQFILSSKKLLLSDSGFYLCAWGGSGAEQYFGPGTRLTVT.

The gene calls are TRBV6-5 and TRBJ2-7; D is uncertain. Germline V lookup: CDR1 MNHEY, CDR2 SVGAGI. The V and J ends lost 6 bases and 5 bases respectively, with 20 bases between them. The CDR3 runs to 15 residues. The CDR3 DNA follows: TGTGCCAGCAGCACCACCATTACTACTATGAACGAGCAGTACTTC. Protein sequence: CASSTTITTMNEQYF.

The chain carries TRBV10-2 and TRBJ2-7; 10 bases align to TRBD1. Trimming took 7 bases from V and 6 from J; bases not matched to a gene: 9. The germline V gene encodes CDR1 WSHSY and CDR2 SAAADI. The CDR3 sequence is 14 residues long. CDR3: CASIGTGDRGEQYF. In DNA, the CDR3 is TGCGCCAGCATCGGGACAGGGGATCGAGGCGAGCAGTACTTC.

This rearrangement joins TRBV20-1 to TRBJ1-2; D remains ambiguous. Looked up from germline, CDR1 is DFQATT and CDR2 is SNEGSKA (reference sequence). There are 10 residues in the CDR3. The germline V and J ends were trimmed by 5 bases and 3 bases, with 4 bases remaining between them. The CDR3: CSAADYGYTF. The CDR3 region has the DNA TGCAGTGCTGCGGACTATGGCTACACCTTC.

CDR3 DNA: TGTGCCAGCAGAAATCAGGGAGGGCGGCAGTATTTT. It codes for CASRNQGGRQYF. The V gene is TRBV7-2, the J gene TRBJ2-3; TRBD2 agrees at 7 bases. Germline lookup yields CDR1 SGHTA and CDR2 FQGNSA. This CDR3 is built from 12 residues. J was trimmed by 11 bases and V by 6 bases; bases with no gene match: 8.

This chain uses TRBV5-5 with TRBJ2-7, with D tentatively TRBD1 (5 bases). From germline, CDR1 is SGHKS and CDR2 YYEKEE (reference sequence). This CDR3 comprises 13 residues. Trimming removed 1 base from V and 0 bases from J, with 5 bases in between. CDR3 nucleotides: TGTGCCAGCAGCTTGCAGGGCTCCTACGAGCAGTACTTC. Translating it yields CASSLQGSYEQYF. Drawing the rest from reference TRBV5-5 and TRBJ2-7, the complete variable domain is DAGVTQSPTHLIKTRGQQVTLRCSPISGHKSVSWYQQVLGQGPQFIFQYYEKEERGRGNFPDRFSARQFPNYSSELNVNALLLGDSALYLCASSLQGSYEQYFGPGTRLTVT.

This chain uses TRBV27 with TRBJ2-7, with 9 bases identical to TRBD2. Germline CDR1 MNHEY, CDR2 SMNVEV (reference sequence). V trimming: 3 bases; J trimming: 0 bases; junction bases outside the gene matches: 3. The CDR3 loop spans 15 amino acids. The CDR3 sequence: CASSFSGRSSYEQYF. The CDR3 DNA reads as TGTGCCAGCAGTTTTAGCGGGAGAAGCTCCTACGAGCAGTACTTC.

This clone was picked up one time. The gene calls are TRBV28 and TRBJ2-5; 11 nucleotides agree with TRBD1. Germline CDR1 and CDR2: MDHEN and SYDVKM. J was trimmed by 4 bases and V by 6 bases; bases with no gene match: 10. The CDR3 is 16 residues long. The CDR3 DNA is TGTGCCAGCAGCTCGGACAGGGGGCGGAAGAGAGAGACCCAGTACTTC. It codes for CASSSDRGRKRETQYF.

CDR3 in amino acids: CASRIQGVQETQYF. CDR3 bases: TGTGCCAGCAGAATACAGGGGGTCCAAGAGACCCAGTACTTC. The rearrangement joins TRBV6-1 to TRBJ2-5; 8 bases are shared with TRBD1. Germline-derived CDR1 and CDR2 are MNHNS and SASEGT. J lost 1 base, V lost 6 bases, and 4 bases had no gene match. The CDR3 runs 14 residues.

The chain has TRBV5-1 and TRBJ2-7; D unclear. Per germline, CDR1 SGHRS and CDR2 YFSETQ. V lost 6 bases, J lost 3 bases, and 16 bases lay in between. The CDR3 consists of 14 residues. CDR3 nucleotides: TGCGCCAGCACCATGGGTGGGCTGTTCTACGAGCAGTACTTC. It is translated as CASTMGGLFYEQYF. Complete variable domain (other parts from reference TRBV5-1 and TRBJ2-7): KAGVTQTPRYLIKTRGQQVTLSCSPISGHRSVSWYQQTPGQGLQFLFEYFSETQRNKGNFPGRFSGRQFSNSRSEMNVSTLELGDSALYLCASTMGGLFYEQYFGPGTRLTVT.

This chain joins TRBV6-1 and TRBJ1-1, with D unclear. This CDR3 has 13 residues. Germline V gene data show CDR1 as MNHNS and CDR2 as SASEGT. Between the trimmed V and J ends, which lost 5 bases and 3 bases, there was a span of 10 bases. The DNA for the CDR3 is TGTGCCAGCAGTCCAGGATGGGACACTGAAGCTTTCTTT. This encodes CASSPGWDTEAFF.

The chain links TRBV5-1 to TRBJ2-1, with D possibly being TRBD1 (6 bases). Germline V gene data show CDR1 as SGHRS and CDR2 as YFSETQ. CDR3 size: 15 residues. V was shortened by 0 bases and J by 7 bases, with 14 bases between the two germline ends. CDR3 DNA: TGCGCCAGCAGCTTGGACAGGGTAAACAGGAATGAGCAGTTCTTC. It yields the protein CASSLDRVNRNEQFF.

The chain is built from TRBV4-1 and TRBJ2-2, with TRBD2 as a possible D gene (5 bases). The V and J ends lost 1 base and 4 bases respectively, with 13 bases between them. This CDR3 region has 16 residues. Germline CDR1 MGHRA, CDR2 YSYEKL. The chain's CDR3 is CASSQARGSLTGELFF. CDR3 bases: TGCGCCAGCAGCCAAGCGCGTGGGAGCCTCACCGGGGAGCTGTTTTTT.

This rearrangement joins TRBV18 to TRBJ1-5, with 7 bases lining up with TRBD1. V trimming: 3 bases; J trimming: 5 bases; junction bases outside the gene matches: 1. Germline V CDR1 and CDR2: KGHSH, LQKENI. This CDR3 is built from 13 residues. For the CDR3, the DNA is TGTGCCAGCTCACCTGGGACAGATCAGCCCCAGCATTTT. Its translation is CASSPGTDQPQHF.

CDR3 loop: CASSLSAAYEQYF. In nucleotides, the CDR3 is TGTGCCAGCAGCTTGAGTGCGGCCTACGAGCAGTACTTC. The rearrangement links TRBV7-9 to TRBJ2-7; no firm D call. Trimming took 3 bases from V and 2 from J, leaving 8 bases between them. The CDR3 extends over 13 amino acids. In germline, CDR1 is SEHNR, CDR2 FQNEAQ (reference sequence).

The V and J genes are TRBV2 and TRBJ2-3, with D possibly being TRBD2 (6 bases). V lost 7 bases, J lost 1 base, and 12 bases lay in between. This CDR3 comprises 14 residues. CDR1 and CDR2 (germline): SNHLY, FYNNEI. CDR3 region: CASTGGFGTDTQYF. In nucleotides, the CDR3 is TGTGCCAGCACCGGAGGGTTTGGCACAGATACGCAGTATTTT.

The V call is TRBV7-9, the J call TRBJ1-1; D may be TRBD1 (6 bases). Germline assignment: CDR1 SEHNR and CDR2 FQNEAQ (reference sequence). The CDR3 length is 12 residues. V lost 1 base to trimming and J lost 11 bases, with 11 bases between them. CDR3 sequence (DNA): TGTGCCAGCAGCTTAGAACAGGGCGGCGCTTTCTTT. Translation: CASSLEQGGAFF.

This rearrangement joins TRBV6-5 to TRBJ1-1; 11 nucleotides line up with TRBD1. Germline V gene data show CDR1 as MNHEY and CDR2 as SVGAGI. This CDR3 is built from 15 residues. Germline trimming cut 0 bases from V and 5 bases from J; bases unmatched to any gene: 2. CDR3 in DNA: TGTGCCAGCAGTTACTCGGACAGGGGGCGGACTGAAGCTTTCTTT. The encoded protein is CASSYSDRGRTEAFF.

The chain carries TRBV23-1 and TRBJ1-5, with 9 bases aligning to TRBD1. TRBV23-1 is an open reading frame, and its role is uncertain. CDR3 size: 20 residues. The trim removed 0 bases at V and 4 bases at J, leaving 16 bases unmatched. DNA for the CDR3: TGCGCCAGCAGTCAATCCACCCCAGGCTACAGGGGGCACTTAAATCAGCCCCAGCATTTT. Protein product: CASSQSTPGYRGHLNQPQHF.

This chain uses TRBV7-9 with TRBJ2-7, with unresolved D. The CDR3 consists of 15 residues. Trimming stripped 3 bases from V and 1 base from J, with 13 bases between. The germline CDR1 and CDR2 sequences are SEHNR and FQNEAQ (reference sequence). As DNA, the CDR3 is TGTGCCAGCAGCTTGTCACTTCCTCCGTCCTACGAGCAGTACTTC. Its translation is CASSLSLPPSYEQYF.

This chain's CDR3 is CASSEWKGGEYEQFF. The CDR3 nucleotides read TGTGCCAGCAGTGAATGGAAAGGGGGAGAGTATGAGCAGTTCTTC. The V call is TRBV6-1, the J call TRBJ2-1; tentative D call: TRBD1 (6 bases). CDR3 length: 15 amino acids. Germline CDR1 reads MNHNS; CDR2 reads SASEGT. The V gene lost 2 bases and the J gene lost 8 bases, with 16 bases spanning the gap.

The CDR3 nucleotides are TGTGCCAGCAGCGTAGTAGCGGGAGATGGGAGGAGGACAGATACGCAGTATTTT. It is translated as CASSVVAGDGRRTDTQYF. The chain couples TRBV9 to TRBJ2-3; 9 nucleotides line up with TRBD2. CDR3 length equals 18 residues. With 0 bases clipped from V and 3 bases from J, the junction kept 11 bases outside the gene matches. From germline, CDR1 is SGDLS and CDR2 YYNGEE.

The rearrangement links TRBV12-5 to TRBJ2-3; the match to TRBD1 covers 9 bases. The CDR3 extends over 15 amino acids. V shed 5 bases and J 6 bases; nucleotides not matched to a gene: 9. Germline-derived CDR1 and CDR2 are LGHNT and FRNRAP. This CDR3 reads CASGPGQGETDTQYF. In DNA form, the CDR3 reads TGTGCTAGTGGTCCGGGACAGGGAGAAACGGATACGCAGTATTTT.

The CDR3 sequence is CASSLVVQETQYF. CDR3 DNA sequence: TGTGCCAGCAGCTTAGTCGTACAAGAGACCCAGTACTTC. The chain couples TRBV11-2 to TRBJ2-5; D gene ambiguous. The CDR3 sequence is 13 residues long. Germline loops: CDR1 SGHAT, CDR2 FQNNGV. Deletions cut 1 base from V and 2 bases from J, with 5 bases between.